The 9 T cell receptor beta chains in this list originate from one sample, sequenced in a study of cytomegalovirus exposure and HLA in healthy donors. The PCR contained 60 Vbeta and 13 Jbeta primers. Profiled with immunoSEQ multiplex PCR; TCRdb holds only in-frame clones, not every one. The sample table includes about 49,000 clones. The sequenced sample consisted of PBMCs. These receptor sequences come from a man younger than 30 in good health and CMV-seropositive.

V and J are TRBV30 and TRBJ1-5, with 7 nucleotides matching TRBD1. This CDR3 is 17 amino acids long. Germline V gives CDR1 GTSNPN, CDR2 SVGIG (reference sequence). Germline trimming cut 0 bases from V and 0 bases from J; bases unmatched to any gene: 8. In DNA form, the CDR3 reads TGTGCCTGGAGTGTACACAGGGGACCCTATAGCAATCAGCCCCAGCATTTT. As protein: CAWSVHRGPYSNQPQHF. Full variable domain (outside the CDR3, taken from reference TRBV30 and TRBJ1-5): SQTIHQWPATLVQPVGSPLSLECTVEGTSNPNLYWYRQAAGRGLQLLFYSVGIGQISSEVPQNLSASRPQDRQFILSSKKLLLSDSGFYLCAWSVHRGPYSNQPQHFGDGTRLSIL.

V and J are TRBV7-6 and TRBJ1-1; TRBD1 matches 10 bases. Germline V gene sequence: CDR1 SGHVS, CDR2 FNYEAQ. This CDR3 contains 16 residues. V lost 4 bases to trimming and J lost 5 bases; unmatched junction nucleotides: 10. The DNA of the CDR3 is TGTGCCAGCAGCTCAGGACAGGGGGTGAGGTTGACTGAAGCTTTCTTT. This codes for CASSSGQGVRLTEAFF.

The rearrangement joins TRBV2 to TRBJ2-3; 9 nucleotides match TRBD1. The CDR3 consists of 15 residues. The germline V gene has CDR1 SNHLY and CDR2 FYNNEI. V lost 6 bases and J lost 3; bases outside the gene matches: 7. In DNA, the CDR3 is TGTGCCAGCAGACGTGGGACAGGGTGGACAGATACGCAGTATTTT. Its translation: CASRRGTGWTDTQYF.

V usage is TRBV29-1 and J usage is TRBJ2-5; possibly TRBD2 for D (6 bases). The germline CDR1 and CDR2 sequences are SQVTM and ANQGSEA. Deletions cut 7 bases from V and 5 bases from J, with 11 bases between. The CDR3 length is 11 residues. The CDR3: CSAVGRETQYF. CDR3 sequence (DNA): TGCAGCGCCGTTGGGAGGGAGACCCAGTACTTC.

The chain links TRBV5-1 to TRBJ2-7; the D gene is possibly TRBD2 (5 bases). The V gene's germline CDR1 is SGHRS and CDR2 YFSETQ. The ends were cut back, 1 base at V and 2 bases at J, with 19 bases in the middle. This CDR3 is built from 17 residues. Here the CDR3 reads CASSLSPKREEPYEQYF. The CDR3, as DNA: TGCGCCAGCAGCTTGTCCCCTAAGAGGGAAGAGCCCTACGAGCAGTACTTC.

The CDR3 loop reads CAWTDRGKETQYF. The CDR3 DNA reads TGTGCCTGGACGGACAGGGGGAAAGAGACCCAGTACTTC. V gene TRBV30 combines with J gene TRBJ2-5; TRBD1 matches at 10 bases. The V gene's germline CDR1 is GTSNPN and CDR2 SVGIG (reference sequence). V dropped 4 bases and J dropped 3; count of bases not matched to a gene: 2. The CDR3 contains 13 residues.

The chain employs TRBV19 and TRBJ1-5; D remains unclear. V gave up 4 bases and J gave up 4 bases, with 17 bases separating them. The CDR3 has 16 residues. Germline-derived CDR1 and CDR2 are LNHDA and SQIVND (reference sequence). CDR3 region: CASSNPFGGLNQPQHF. For the CDR3, the DNA is TGTGCCAGTAGTAACCCCTTCGGAGGGTTGAATCAGCCCCAGCATTTT.

CDR3 region: CASSLAKLAGGRDTQYF. CDR3 bases: TGTGCCAGCAGTTTGGCCAAACTAGCGGGAGGAAGAGATACGCAGTATTTT. This chain links TRBV28 with TRBJ2-3; 12 bases line up with TRBD2. This CDR3 has 17 residues. Trimming took 3 bases from V and 5 from J; bases not matched to a gene: 9. CDR1 and CDR2 (germline): MDHEN, SYDVKM.

The genes are TRBV27 and TRBJ1-4; possible D gene TRBD1, 5 bases. The germline V gene encodes CDR1 MNHEY and CDR2 SMNVEV (reference sequence). The CDR3 consists of 14 residues. V was trimmed by 5 bases and J by 3 bases, leaving 10 bases between them. In DNA, the CDR3 is TGTGCCAGCAGTCCCCAAGGGGCTAATGAAAAACTGTTTTTT. This sequence encodes CASSPQGANEKLFF.